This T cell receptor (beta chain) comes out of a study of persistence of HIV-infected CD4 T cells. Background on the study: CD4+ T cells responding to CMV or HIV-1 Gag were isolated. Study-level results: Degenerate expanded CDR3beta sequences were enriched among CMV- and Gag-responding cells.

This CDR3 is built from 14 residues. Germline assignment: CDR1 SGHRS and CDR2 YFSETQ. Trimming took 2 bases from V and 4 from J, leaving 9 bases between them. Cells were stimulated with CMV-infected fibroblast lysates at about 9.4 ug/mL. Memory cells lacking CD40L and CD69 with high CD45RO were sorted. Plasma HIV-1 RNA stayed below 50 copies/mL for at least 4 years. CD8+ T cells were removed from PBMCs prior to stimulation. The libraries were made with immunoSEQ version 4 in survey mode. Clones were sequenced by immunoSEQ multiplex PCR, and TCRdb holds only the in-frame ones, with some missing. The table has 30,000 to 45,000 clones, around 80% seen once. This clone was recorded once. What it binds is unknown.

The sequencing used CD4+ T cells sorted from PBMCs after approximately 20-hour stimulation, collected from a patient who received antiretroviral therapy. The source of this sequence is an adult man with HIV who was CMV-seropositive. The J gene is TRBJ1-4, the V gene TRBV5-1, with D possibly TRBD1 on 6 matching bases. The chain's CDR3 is CASSFGQINEKLFF. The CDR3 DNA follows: TGCGCCAGCAGCTTCGGACAGATTAATGAAAAACTGTTTTTT.